This T cell receptor (beta chain) was found in a study of vaccination effects on CD4 cells after COVID-19. CDR3 length equals 14 residues. CDR1 is SQVTM and CDR2 is ANQGSEA in the germline V gene. Unmatched junction bases numbered 6, after V lost 5 bases and J lost 4 bases. In regard to this clone: Its antigen is unknown.

Findings and caveats of the study: Small numbers of convalescent patients limited the study. It also lacked early post-infection timepoints. Within healthy vaccinees, only 1 of 255 vaccine-induced clones displayed cross-reactivity with common cold coronaviruses. At late timepoints after vaccination, vaccine- and infection-induced clones shrank markedly.

Within the ViraFEST assay, antigen-specific CD4+ T cells underwent expansion with viral peptide pools prior to sequencing. After roughly eleven days in culture, the CD4+ T cells were isolated. Vaccine recipients, nucleocapsid antibody negative, had no prior SARS-CoV-2 infection. The assay was immunoSEQ multiplex PCR, and TCRdb's table has in-frame clones only and misses some. The sample yields tens of thousands of clones, approximately 76% seen once. The starting material was CD4+ T cells from PBMCs cultured with HCoV-NL63 spike peptides, obtained before COVID-19 vaccination. The genes are TRBV29-1 and TRBJ2-3; the match to TRBD2 covers 10 bases. The TCR originated in a human donor who received a COVID-19 vaccine. CDR3 DNA: TGCAGCGTTCAGCGGGGACTAGCGCCAGATACGCAGTATTTT. Translating gives CSVQRGLAPDTQYF.